In its sample, the clone carrying this T cell receptor beta chain was seen a few times. Its cognate antigen is unknown. A multiplex PCR was run with 60 Vbeta primers and 13 Jbeta primers. The data were produced by immunoSEQ multiplex PCR, yet TCRdb's version contains in-frame clones alone and is incomplete. The sample has 65,000 or so clones, around three quarters seen once. The sample comes from a study of cytomegalovirus exposure and HLA in healthy donors. Whole-study findings and limits: Per published reports, the classifier diagnosed cytomegalovirus status with high specificity and sensitivity.

Germline V gives CDR1 SGHRS, CDR2 YFSETQ. Trimming took 4 bases from V and 2 from J; bases not matched to a gene: 5. There are 14 residues in the CDR3. Sequenced: PBMCs. The chain has TRBV5-1 and TRBJ2-7, with TRBD1 identical over 8 bases. The TCR was taken from a woman in her forties in good health and CMV-seropositive. CDR3 DNA: TGCGCCAGCAGCCATGGACAGGGTACCTACGAGCAGTACTTC. It translates to CASSHGQGTYEQYF.